Following are 4 T cell receptor beta chains from one sample sequenced in a study of blood T cell repertoires in COVID-19. Some clones are missing from TCRdb's copy, which holds only in-frame ones; the method was immunoSEQ multiplex PCR. Here the sample spans tens of thousands of clones, roughly 81% being singletons. Source material: peripheral blood. The receptors were sampled from a human donor in a cohort sampled during active COVID-19.

This sequence joins TRBV28 and TRBJ2-5; D might be TRBD2 (5 bases). Germline loops: CDR1 MDHEN, CDR2 SYDVKM. This CDR3 is built from 12 residues. Deletions cut 5 bases from V and 7 bases from J, with 11 bases between. CDR3 protein: CASSLDRGTQYF. For the CDR3, the DNA is TGTGCCAGCAGTCTGGACCGGGGGACCCAGTACTTC.

J is TRBJ2-1 and V is TRBV18; 8 nucleotides match TRBD2. Germline V lookup: CDR1 KGHSH, CDR2 LQKENI. The trim removed 0 bases at V and 10 bases at J, leaving 5 bases unmatched. The CDR3 runs to 14 residues. DNA of the CDR3: TGTGCCAGCTCACCACCAGGACTAGCAAGAGAGCAGTTCTTC. Its protein is CASSPPGLAREQFF.

This clone has just a few counts. This rearrangement joins TRBV7-8 to TRBJ1-1; D ambiguous. The V end lost 4 bases, the J end lost 0 bases, and 9 bases lay between the germline ends. The CDR3 loop spans 14 amino acids. Germline V gene data show CDR1 as SGHVS and CDR2 as FQNEAQ. Here the CDR3 reads CASSSRRMNTEAFF. DNA for the CDR3: TGTGCCAGCAGCTCCCGGAGGATGAACACTGAAGCTTTCTTT.

The rearrangement joins TRBV27 to TRBJ2-5; D ambiguous. Trimming stripped 4 bases from V and 0 bases from J, with 15 bases between. CDR1 is MNHEY and CDR2 is SMNVEV in the germline V gene (reference sequence). The CDR3 has 16 amino acids. CDR3 in amino acids: CASSSLDQPYQETQYF. The CDR3 coding sequence is TGTGCCAGCAGTTCCCTAGATCAGCCGTACCAAGAGACCCAGTACTTC.